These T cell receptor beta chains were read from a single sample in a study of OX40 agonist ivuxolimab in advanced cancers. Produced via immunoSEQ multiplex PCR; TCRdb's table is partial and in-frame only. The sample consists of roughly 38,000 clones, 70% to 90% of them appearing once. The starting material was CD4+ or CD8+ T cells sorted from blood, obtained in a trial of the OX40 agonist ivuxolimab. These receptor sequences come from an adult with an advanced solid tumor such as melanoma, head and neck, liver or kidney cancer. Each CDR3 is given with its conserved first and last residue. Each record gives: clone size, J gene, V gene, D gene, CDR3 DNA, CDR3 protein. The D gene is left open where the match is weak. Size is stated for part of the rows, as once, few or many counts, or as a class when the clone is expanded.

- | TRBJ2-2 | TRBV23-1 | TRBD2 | TGCGCCAGCACCGGAAGCGGGAGAGGGAACACCGGGGAGCTGTTTTTT | CASTGSGRGNTGELFF
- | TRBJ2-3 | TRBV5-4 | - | TGTGCCAGCAGCTTGGGGGGCGGAGGCGGGTCGGATACGCAGTATTTT | CASSLGGGGGSDTQYF
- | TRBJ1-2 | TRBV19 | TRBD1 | TGTGCCAGTAGACGACAGGGAGGGTATGGCTACACCTTC | CASRRQGGYGYTF
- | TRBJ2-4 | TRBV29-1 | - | TGCAGCGTTCGCTCGGGGCAAGCCAAAAACATTCAGTACTTC | CSVRSGQAKNIQYF
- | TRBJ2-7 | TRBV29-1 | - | TGCAGCGTTGAAGATCAAGGGCGAGCCTACGAGCAGTACTTC | CSVEDQGRAYEQYF
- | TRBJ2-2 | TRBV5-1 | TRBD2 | TGCGCCAGCAGCTTGGCTTCGACTAGCGCGGAGCTGTTTTTT | CASSLASTSAELFF
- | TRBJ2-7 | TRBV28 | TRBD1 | TGTGCCAGCAGTTCGACAGGGCTATACTACGAGCAGTACTTC | CASSSTGLYYEQYF
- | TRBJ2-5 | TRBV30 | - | TGTGCCTGGAGTGTCCCTAGTTCTGTAAAGACCCAGTACTTC | CAWSVPSSVKTQYF
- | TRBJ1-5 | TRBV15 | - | TGTGCCACCAGCAGAGAAGGCGACAGTCATCAGCCCCAGCATTTT | CATSREGDSHQPQHF
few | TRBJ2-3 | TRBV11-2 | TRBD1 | TGTGCCAGCAGCCCCTTTAAGGGGGCCCCCGGCGATACGCAGTATTTT | CASSPFKGAPGDTQYF
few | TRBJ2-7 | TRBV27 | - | TGTGCCAGCAGTCCCCGTCGAGGGGGGGAGCAGTACTTC | CASSPRRGGEQYF
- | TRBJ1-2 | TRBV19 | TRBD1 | TGTGCCAGCAATGGACAGGCAAACTATGGCTACACCTTC | CASNGQANYGYTF
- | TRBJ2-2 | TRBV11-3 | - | TGTGCCAGCAGCTTGGTGGAGACCGGGGAGCTGTTTTTT | CASSLVETGELFF
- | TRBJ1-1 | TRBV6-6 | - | TGTGCCAGCAGTTACGCGGGGGACGGGGCTTTCTTT | CASSYAGDGAFF
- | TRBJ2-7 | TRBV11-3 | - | TGTGCCAGCAGCTTGAACCACGAGCAGTACTTC | CASSLNHEQYF
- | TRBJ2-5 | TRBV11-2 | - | TGTGCCAGCAGCGCGGACCAAGAGACCCAGTACTTC | CASSADQETQYF
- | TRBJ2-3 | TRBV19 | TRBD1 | TGTGCCAGTAGTCCGCTAAGGGGGCCCAGCACAGATACGCAGTATTTT | CASSPLRGPSTDTQYF
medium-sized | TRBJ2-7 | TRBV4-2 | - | TGTGCCAGCAGCCAAGATATTCATAGAAACGAGCAGTACTTC | CASSQDIHRNEQYF
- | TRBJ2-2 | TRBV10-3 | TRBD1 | TGTGCCATCAGGCCGGGACAGGGGGACACCGGGGAGCTGTTTTTT | CAIRPGQGDTGELFF
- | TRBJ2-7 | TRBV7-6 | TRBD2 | TGTGCCAGCAGCTTAGCCCAGGCAGGCGGGAGGGCCAGGCCCTACGAGCAGTACTTC | CASSLAQAGGRARPYEQYF
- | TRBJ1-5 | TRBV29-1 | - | TGCAGCGTTGTGATCGGGGCAGACGGGTCTCAGCCCCAGCATTTT | CSVVIGADGSQPQHF
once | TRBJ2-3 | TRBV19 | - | TGTGCCAGCAGTTGGAGGAGGGGCACAGATACGCAGTATTTT | CASSWRRGTDTQYF